This TCR beta chain derives from a study of cytomegalovirus exposure and HLA in healthy donors (dated by TCRdb to about 2017). Background for the entire study: An earlier analysis of 587 of the donors reported about 280 Gb of sequence data and about 120 million unique TCR beta sequences obtained from about 170 million T cells. Typing coverage differed by locus: A, B, C, DRB1 and DQB1 were typed in roughly 629-630 donors, DQA1 in about 500, DPA1 in some 570, and DPB1 in roughly 470. Donor age, sex, ethnicity and CMV serostatus were compiled together with the repertoire data. To predict cytomegalovirus infection status, the study combined high-throughput TCR immunosequencing, statistical association of individual TCRs with disease status, and machine learning. Along with the roughly 610-subject first cohort, a separate validation cohort of some 130 different subjects was used. Every repertoire in the discovery cohort had been generated on one and the same sequencing platform. In a later analysis, previously published TCR beta repertoires from some 640 donors were re-analyzed and high-resolution HLA genotyping was added so that TCR occurrence patterns could be studied. The study used immunosequencing to profile the T cell repertoires of 666 subjects and linked those repertoires to cytomegalovirus serostatus. The study aimed to test whether signatures of past pathogen exposure could be identified by cataloging public T cell receptors. Of the 350 to 450 genotyped donors, roughly 80% were placed in the genetic ancestry cluster associated with self-reported Caucasian donors. Roughly 320 gigabases of sequencing data and approximately 92 million unique TCR sequences made up an early release that covered some 640 HLA-typed donors. Rather than using new phenotypic data, the later analysis identified candidate immune exposures from TCR beta sequences and from how often those sequences occurred across donors. Roughly five DR-DQ haplotypes were handled as single units for association and clustering because linkage in the cohort was strong. A later genetic analysis took genome-wide SNP genotypes for about 65% of the 666 donors and used that subset as a discovery cohort. Among some 400 genotyped donors of the cohort, an average of approximately 220,000 unique TCR beta nucleotide sequences was sequenced per donor, of which about 20% were non-productive. In an earlier analysis of roughly 600 of the donors, high-throughput TCR beta sequencing was used to judge whether each TCR beta V gene segment behaved as functional or pseudogenic. Class I and class II HLA loci were covered by the typing at four-digit resolution.

The method behind the library was the immunoSEQ multiplex PCR assay. For the multiplex PCR, a mixture combining 60 forward primers for TCR Vbeta segments and 13 reverse primers for TCR Jbeta segments was used. A multiplex PCR assay on genomic DNA amplified the CDR3 region of rearranged TCR beta genes. The amplified TCR beta libraries were sequenced on the Illumina HiSeq System as 87-base-pair reads. The source study handled its data this way. In a later analysis, some 80 million unique TCR beta chains were counted across the 690 or so repertoires, and approximately 11 million of these chains were shared by at least two donors. A nearest-neighbor algorithm error-corrected the raw reads and collapsed the reads into unique sequences, merging closely related sequences to remove PCR and sequencing errors. To assign V, D and J gene segments, CDR3 sequences were aligned to IMGT reference sequences. For a sequence to be retained, a match of at least six nucleotides was required to both a V gene segment and a J gene segment. A rearrangement counted as productive if the CDR3 had no stop codons and remained in frame with V and J, and every other rearrangement counted as non-productive. Following IMGT convention, CDR3 was defined as the stretch from the second conserved V-encoded cysteine to the conserved J-encoded phenylalanine. The earlier analysis of a few hundred of the donors excluded any sequence lacking an unambiguous match to a single V gene segment. An earlier analysis of 500 to 700 of the donors classified V segments as functional when productive rearrangements were above 56.7% and as segregating when the standard deviation between donors was above 5%. A statistical classification framework was built for diagnosing cytomegalovirus status from the catalog of TCR beta chain sequences. V and J gene assignment, in a later analysis, came from comparing TCR nucleotide sequences with IMGT/GENE-DB human TR gene sequences. The TCRdist pipeline was used in a later analysis to assign CDR3 sequences and most-parsimonious VDJ recombination scenarios. A later analysis defined each TCR beta chain by its CDR3 amino acid sequence plus V-gene family, and excluded reads lacking a unique V-gene family. A later analysis removed several hundred highly shared, low-generation-probability nucleotide sequences to deal with suspected cross-contamination and a sequencing artifact. For each public chain, a later analysis derived a clonal expansion index from normalized ranks of inferred template counts within each repertoire. In a later analysis, generation probabilities were computed using a VDJ recombination model fitted to out-of-frame rearrangements, and the results were checked against IGoR. A later analysis scored TCR-TCR, TCR-HLA and TCR-CMV co-occurrence with hypergeometric tests, applying a repertoire-size bias correction to TCR pairs. A later analysis estimated false discovery rates by permuting HLA or CMV assignments 20 times. A later analysis grouped co-occurring TCRs with DBSCAN, adding TCRdist sequence similarity when clustering within HLA-allele-positive subsets. Co-occurrence clustering excluded repertoires with fewer than 30,000 or more than 120,000 public chains, plus five with anomalous nucleotide sharing. TCRdb retrieved this table from immuneACCESS and kept in-frame rearrangements only. Not all clones are present; in checked studies, unresolved V genes account for under half, and no reason is known for the remainder. V and J calls and clone size are given by that table; D and trimming were obtained from the DNA. Recorded for this sample are approximately 100,000 clones; around 80% of them occurred a single time. Approximately 1.5% of the sample is in the top ten clones.

The cohort consisted of 600 to 700 healthy bone marrow donors. Cohort members were all nominally healthy when sampled, although unrecorded immune exposures were likely present. The donor tested CMV seronegative, placing the donor among the 350 to 400 seronegative members of the cohort. Each donor provided a peripheral blood sample, and peripheral blood mononuclear cells were used for TCR beta sequencing. Genomic DNA extraction from the blood cell samples was performed with the Qiagen DNeasy Blood Extraction Kit. The germline V and J ends show losses of 1 base and 7 bases respectively, and no gene match explains 13 bases of the junction. The germline V gene (reference sequence) supplies CDR1 MNHEY and CDR2 SMNVEV. CDR3 length: 18 amino acids, cysteine to phenylalanine. CDR3 DNA is the only sequence kept; it has 54 bases, read in frame from the first base. As for this clone: The clone's antigen remains unknown. Within one base of it there is no much larger clone, and no base qualities were kept.

What the authors observed across the whole study: Correlated functional status among segregating V segments might reflect linkage disequilibrium, but an unknown experimental factor could not be ruled out. Presence/absence analyses assumed roughly uniform sequencing depth across donors, an assumption that may not hold. A few of the identified cytomegalovirus-associated TCR beta chains were confirmed in vitro to be specific for cytomegalovirus antigens. Several of the top co-occurrence clusters appeared to be linked to parvovirus B19, influenza, CMV and Epstein-Barr virus, according to a later analysis. Immune exposure information for the cohort was limited to CMV serostatus. Because HLA typing was missing for some donors at each locus, association tests included only the typed subset. Cytomegalovirus status was reported to be diagnosed by the classifier with high specificity and sensitivity in both the original and validation cohorts. In a later analysis, TCR association rates were found to vary across HLA loci, with the most associated TCRs seen for DRB1 alleles and the fewest for HLA-C alleles. Most TCR sequences were seen in very few donors, while some public TCRs were found in many individuals. When HLA alleles, especially DR and DQ, strongly co-occurred, TCR associations were difficult to assign to individual alleles. Because the 87-base-pair reads could not distinguish some IMGT-functional V segments, including TRBV6-2 and TRBV6-3, those segments were excluded. Around 16 rarely observed V segments, including chromosome 9 orphons, were excluded from the earlier analysis of about 600 of the donors because counts were too low. A further reported finding was that TCR beta sequences accurately predicted the HLA-A and HLA-B alleles for most subjects in the first cohort. Broadly in line with IMGT annotations, most TCR beta V segments showed up in productive rearrangements about 87% or about 30% of the time in an earlier analysis of around 550 of the donors. In a later analysis, HLA-associated TCR beta chains were found to be more clonally expanded and to have lower generation probabilities than equally common non-associated chains. Only TCR beta chains were sequenced in this cohort, and the absence of alpha or paired-chain data limited detectable features. According to a later analysis, most CMV-associated TCR beta chains appeared to be HLA-restricted, and the HLA associations seemed to be driven largely by CMV exposure. A group of highly shared sequence variants was considered likely to be a technical artifact of the sequencing pipeline. It was suggested by the authors that the approach could potentially be generalized to other disease states and immunological phenotypes. V-gene and J-gene trimming of TCR beta chains was associated with a missense DCLRE1C variant in a later genetic analysis, and the association was replicated in an independent cohort. At a false discovery rate of 0.05, a later analysis linked under 20,000 TCR beta sequences to specific HLA alleles. Compared with the 666-donor mean, donors in an Asian-associated ancestry cluster had fewer N-insertions in productive TCRs, according to a later genetic analysis. The study gave a list of 150 to 200 TCR beta chains associated with cytomegalovirus.

The material sequenced was PBMCs. This sequence originates from a man aged 35 to 55 in good health and CMV-seronegative. The sequence is built from TRBV27 and TRBJ1-4, with 9 central nucleotides matching TRBD1. The CDR3 protein: CASSLFPPATGGAEKLFF. In nucleotides, the sequence is TGTGCCAGCAGTTTATTTCCCCCCGCGACAGGGGGTGCTGAAAAACTGTTTTTT. With the portions outside the CDR3 filled from the reference TRBV27 and TRBJ1-4 genes, the complete variable region becomes EAQVTQNPRYLITVTGKKLTVTCSQNMNHEYMSWYRQDPGLGLRQIYYSMNVEVTDKGDVPEGYKVSRKEKRNFPLILESPSPNQTSLYFCASSLFPPATGGAEKLFFGSGTQLSVL.